This T cell receptor (beta chain) was identified in a study of OX40 agonist ivuxolimab in advanced cancers. Using immunoSEQ multiplex PCR, the repertoire was profiled, and TCRdb retains in-frame clones only, with some absent. The sample has fewer than 25,000 clones; around 85% are singletons. The length of the CDR3 is 15 residues. The J segment lost 4 bases and the V segment lost 4 bases, leaving 6 bases of the junction unmatched. Germline CDR1 reads SGHNT; CDR2 reads YYREEE (reference sequence). The genes are TRBV5-4 and TRBJ2-5, with 11 bases that match TRBD2. The source of this sequence is an adult with an advanced solid tumor such as melanoma, head and neck, liver or kidney cancer. This sample comprised CD4+ or CD8+ T cells sorted from blood, obtained in a trial of the OX40 agonist ivuxolimab. The CDR3 DNA reads as TGTGCCAGCAGCGTTAGCGGGGGGGCCGGAGAGACCCAGTACTTC. It specifies CASSVSGGAGETQYF. The full variable domain, completed using reference TRBV5-4 and TRBJ2-5, is ETGVTQSPTHLIKTRGQQVTLRCSSQSGHNTVSWYQQALGQGPQFIFQYYREEENGRGNFPPRFSGLQFPNYSSELNVNALELDDSALYLCASSVSGGAGETQYFGPGTRLLVL.